The 27 T cell receptor beta chains below were found in one sample sequenced in a study of T cells in Graves' hyperthyroidism and ophthalmopathy. Amplification of TCR beta CDR3 regions used RNA as the template. The HTBI primer set drove a first-round RT-PCR of the TCR CDR3. TCRdb fed the multiplex PCR reads into MiXCR, producing one record per CDR3 protein. The sample carries some 490,000 distinct CDR3 sequences, about 15% recorded once. The source material was blood. The receptors were gathered from a woman between 25 and 40 years old with Graves' ophthalmopathy.

V is TRBV10-3 and J is TRBJ2-7; TRBD1 aligns across 7 bases. This CDR3 has 14 amino acids. Germline V gene lookup returns CDR1 ENHRY and CDR2 SYGVKD. V dropped 4 bases and J dropped 6; count of bases not matched to a gene: 9. CDR3 sequence reads: CAISGEGGLGEQYF. Here the CDR3 DNA reads TGTGCCATCAGTGGAGAAGGGGGCCTTGGCGAGCAGTACTTC.

The J gene is TRBJ2-3, the V gene TRBV29-1; 7 bases fit TRBD2. Germline CDR1 reads SQVTM; CDR2 reads ANQGSEA. V was pared by 6 bases and J by 6 bases, with 12 bases of the junction left unmatched. The CDR3 is 14 amino acids. The CDR3 region has the DNA TGCAGCGTCCCCGGCGGCGGGAGTGGTGATACGCAGTATTTT. Protein: CSVPGGGSGDTQYF.

This clonotype was counted at least ten times. The V and J genes are TRBV27 and TRBJ2-1, with D tentatively TRBD2 (5 bases). The V and J ends lost 3 bases and 6 bases respectively, with 6 bases between them. This CDR3 region has 12 residues. CDR1 is MNHEY, CDR2 SMNVEV, per germline (reference sequence). The CDR3 loop is CASSFGGNEQFF. The DNA of the CDR3 is TGTGCCAGCAGTTTTGGAGGCAATGAGCAGTTCTTC.

V is TRBV5-1 and J is TRBJ2-7; 8 bases fit TRBD1. The CDR3 contains 14 residues. Germline CDR1 is SGHRS and CDR2 is YFSETQ. V lost 4 bases and J lost 7; bases outside the gene matches: 10. The DNA for the CDR3 is TGCGCCAGCAGCCCAGGGGGCGCTCCCAGAGAGCAGTACTTC. Translation gives CASSPGGAPREQYF.

The chain combines TRBV2 with TRBJ2-1, with D hard to call. Between the trimmed V and J ends, which lost 6 bases and 4 bases, there was a span of 13 bases. Germline V gene data show CDR1 as SNHLY and CDR2 as FYNNEI. CDR3 length: 14 amino acids. CDR3 loop: CASRPSVMYNEQFF. The CDR3 nucleotides are TGTGCCAGCAGACCCTCCGTTATGTACAATGAGCAGTTCTTC.

This clonotype has ten or more counts. This chain links TRBV20-1 with TRBJ2-7; D assignment may be TRBD1 or TRBD2 (5 bases each). Trimming cost V 5 bases and J 4 bases, with 9 bases left between them. The CDR3 covers 11 residues. Germline V CDR1 and CDR2: DFQATT, SNEGSKA (reference sequence). The CDR3 region is CSAEGPYEQYF. The CDR3 nucleotides read TGCAGTGCTGAGGGGCCGTACGAGCAGTACTTC.

Points on this clonotype: Being one base from a much bigger clone, this may be a read error. The rearrangement links TRBV5-1 to TRBJ1-2; D is unresolved. V lost 5 bases to trimming and J lost 12 bases, with 20 bases between them. Germline assignment: CDR1 SGHRS and CDR2 YFSETQ. The CDR3 is 13 residues long. The CDR3 region is CASRIKEEVGHTF. In DNA, the CDR3 is TGCGCCAGCAGGATAAAAGAGGAAGTCGGCCACACCTTC.

This clonotype was recorded at least ten times. This chain connects TRBV25-1 to TRBJ1-2, with 7 nucleotides matching TRBD1. V trimming: 7 bases; J trimming: 3 bases; junction bases outside the gene matches: 5. This CDR3 has 13 residues. Looked up from germline, CDR1 is MGHDK and CDR2 is SYGVNS. The CDR3 DNA sequence: TGTGCCAGCATTGACAGGGTTCACTATGGCTACACCTTC. Its translation: CASIDRVHYGYTF.

This clonotype has a handful of counts. This chain uses TRBV7-2 with TRBJ2-1; TRBD2 matches 10 bases. V shed 6 bases and J 4 bases; nucleotides not matched to a gene: 18. The germline V gene encodes CDR1 SGHTA and CDR2 FQGNSA. The CDR3 covers 19 residues. The chain's CDR3 is CASSPGLAENPVAYNEQFF. In nucleotides, the CDR3 is TGTGCCAGCAGTCCCGGACTAGCGGAAAATCCCGTCGCATACAATGAGCAGTTCTTC.

In its sample, this clonotype was seen a few times. V and J are TRBV28 and TRBJ2-6; D unclear. Trimming took 7 bases from V and 0 from J, leaving 16 bases between them. The CDR3 runs 17 residues. Germline CDR1 MDHEN, CDR2 SYDVKM. CDR3 amino acids: CASMGFHLSSGANVLTF. The CDR3 nucleotides read TGTGCCAGCATGGGCTTCCATCTTTCCTCTGGGGCCAACGTCCTGACTTTC.

This clonotype has more than one count but fewer than ten. V usage is TRBV5-1 and J usage is TRBJ2-5, with 9 positions matching TRBD2. V was clipped by 1 base and J by 5 bases; unmatched bases: 9. Germline assignment: CDR1 SGHRS and CDR2 YFSETQ. There are 16 residues in the CDR3. In nucleotides, the CDR3 is TGCGCCAGCAGCTTGACCGTAGCGGGAGATTGGGAGACCCAGTACTTC. Protein sequence: CASSLTVAGDWETQYF.

This clonotype showed up just a few times. The chain is built from TRBV6-2 or TRBV6-3 and TRBJ2-7, with a weak D call TRBD1 (6 bases). CDR1 and CDR2 (germline): MNHEY, SVGEGT. This CDR3 is 18 amino acids long. Trimming removed 3 bases from V and 0 bases from J, with 21 bases in between. Here the CDR3 reads CASSYGRGSQSSSYEQYF. CDR3 in DNA: TGTGCCAGCAGTTATGGTAGGGGGAGCCAATCTAGCTCCTACGAGCAGTACTTC.

The chain recombines TRBV12-3 or TRBV12-4 with TRBJ2-3; possible D gene TRBD2, 7 bases. With 8 bases removed from V and 4 bases from J, the gap between germline ends came to 16 bases. CDR3 length equals 14 residues. CDR3 protein: CASSRRGRADTQYF. The CDR3 nucleotides are TGTGCCAGCTCTAGGAGGGGGAGGGCAGATACGCAGTATTTT.

This clonotype was counted many times. The CDR3 spells CAISEASAGGTDTQYF. Here the CDR3 DNA reads TGTGCCATCAGTGAGGCCTCAGCGGGAGGCACAGATACGCAGTATTTT. The chain joins TRBV10-3 to TRBJ2-3; 8 bases line up with TRBD2. Looked up from germline, CDR1 is ENHRY and CDR2 is SYGVKD. With V trimmed by 2 bases and J by 1 base, 5 bases remained unmatched. This CDR3 has 16 amino acids.

A word on this clonotype: A much larger clone differs by one base, so this may be a read error. The chain combines TRBV11-2 with TRBJ2-3; TRBD1 or TRBD2 may be the D gene (5 bases each). The CDR3 sequence is 16 residues long. V was clipped by 5 bases and J by 0 bases, with 15 bases between them. Germline assignment: CDR1 SGHAT and CDR2 FQNNGV. CDR3 sequence reads: CASSTHGTASTDTQYF. CDR3 coding DNA: TGTGCCAGCAGCACCCACGGGACCGCCAGCACAGATACGCAGTATTTT.

The chain combines TRBV29-1 with TRBJ1-1; 9 bases fit TRBD1. The germline V gene encodes CDR1 SQVTM and CDR2 ANQGSEA. With 6 bases clipped from V and 5 bases from J, the junction kept 7 bases outside the gene matches. The CDR3 contains 13 residues. The CDR3 sequence: CSVSTGGDTEAFF. CDR3 sequence (DNA): TGCAGCGTCTCGACAGGGGGGGATACTGAAGCTTTCTTT.

This clonotype has only a few counts. The chain is built from TRBV9 and TRBJ1-3; D uncertain. The CDR3 has 16 amino acids. Germline V gives CDR1 SGDLS, CDR2 YYNGEE. Between the trimmed V and J ends, which lost 0 bases and 0 bases, there was a span of 10 bases. CDR3 sequence reads: CASSVDSPNSGNTIYF. CDR3 nucleotide sequence: TGTGCCAGCAGCGTAGACAGTCCGAACTCTGGAAACACCATATATTTT.

This clonotype was detected ten times or more. The CDR3 here is CASSIFQGDEQYF. CDR3 in DNA: TGTGCCAGCAGCATCTTCCAGGGGGACGAGCAGTACTTC. The chain employs TRBV7-2 and TRBJ2-7; 7 bases agree with TRBD1. Germline V gene data show CDR1 as SGHTA and CDR2 as FQGNSA. This CDR3 is built from 13 residues. The V gene end was trimmed by 5 bases and the J gene end by 5 bases; junction bases not matched to a gene: 6.

This clonotype occurred many times. The chain is built from TRBV2 and TRBJ2-5, with TRBD2 matching over 9 bases. Germline trimming cut 4 bases from V and 4 bases from J; bases unmatched to any gene: 4. The CDR3 spans 14 residues. Germline V gene sequence: CDR1 SNHLY, CDR2 FYNNEI. The CDR3 nucleotides are TGTGCCAGCAGTGTCGATAGCGGGAGAGAGACCCAGTACTTC. Protein sequence: CASSVDSGRETQYF. Full variable domain (outside the CDR3, taken from reference TRBV2 and TRBJ2-5): EPEVTQTPSHQVTQMGQEVILRCVPISNHLYFYWYRQILGQKVEFLVSFYNNEISEKSEIFDDQFSVERPDGSNFTLKIRSTKLEDSAMYFCASSVDSGRETQYFGPGTRLLVL.

This clonotype was seen repeatedly, ten times or more. The chain carries TRBV6-2 or TRBV6-3 and TRBJ2-1, with D hard to call. Germline values: CDR1 MNHEY, CDR2 SVGEGT. The CDR3 length is 14 residues. V was trimmed by 4 bases and J by 5 bases, leaving 12 bases between them. DNA of the CDR3: TGTGCCAGCAGTTTATTAGGGTTCGACAATGAGCAGTTCTTC. Amino acids: CASSLLGFDNEQFF.

V is TRBV4-2 and J is TRBJ2-7, with 11 bases lining up with TRBD2. CDR1 is LGHNA, CDR2 YNFKEQ, per germline. Unmatched junction bases numbered 7, after V lost 4 bases and J lost 2 bases. The CDR3 runs to 16 residues. The CDR3 sequence: CASSPRTSGLTYEQYF. CDR3 nucleotide sequence: TGTGCCAGCAGCCCCAGGACTAGCGGGTTAACCTACGAGCAGTACTTC.

This clonotype has only a few counts. The chain's CDR3 is CASSTAGAYEQFF. The DNA for the CDR3 is TGTGCCAGCAGTACGGCGGGGGCCTATGAGCAGTTCTTC. V is TRBV5-8 and J is TRBJ2-1; TRBD2 is a possible D gene (7 bases). Deletions cut 5 bases from V and 8 bases from J, with 14 bases between. Per germline, CDR1 SGHTS and CDR2 YDEGEE. The CDR3 runs 13 residues.

This clonotype was observed a handful of times. The V gene is TRBV20-1, the J gene TRBJ2-5, with D possibly being TRBD1 or TRBD2 (5 bases each). The CDR3 totals 13 residues. Germline V gene lookup returns CDR1 DFQATT and CDR2 SNEGSKA (reference sequence). V lost 3 bases and J 5 bases, leaving 13 bases between the germline ends. The DNA for the CDR3 is TGCAGTGCTAGGAGACGGGGCGCGGAGACCCAGTACTTC. Translating it yields CSARRRGAETQYF.

Comments on this clonotype: Given a much more abundant clone one base away, this may be a read error. The CDR3 DNA follows: TGTGCCGGCAGGACGACAGGGGACAATGAGCAGTTCTTC. It encodes CAGRTTGDNEQFF. V is TRBV7-3 and J is TRBJ2-1; 8 nucleotides line up with TRBD1. Germline V gives CDR1 SGHTA, CDR2 FQGTGA. This CDR3 region has 13 residues.

The sample holds many counts of this clonotype. V and J are TRBV12-3 or TRBV12-4 and TRBJ1-5; D possibly corresponds to TRBD1 (5 bases). Between the trimmed V and J ends, which lost 5 bases and 9 bases, there was a span of 17 bases. The CDR3 is 14 residues long. CDR3 in amino acids: CASSPPKGFSPQHF. The CDR3 bases are TGTGCCAGCAGTCCCCCCAAGGGGTTTTCGCCCCAGCATTTT.

At least ten counts were recorded for this clonotype. V and J are TRBV7-2 and TRBJ2-7; D is unresolved. The CDR3 is 12 residues long. Germline V gene data show CDR1 as SGHTA and CDR2 as FQGNSA. Trimming removed 1 base from V and 7 bases from J, with 8 bases in between. CDR3 loop: CASSLGVGEQYF. For the CDR3, the DNA is TGTGCCAGCAGCTTAGGAGTCGGGGAGCAGTACTTC. The whole variable domain, remainder taken from reference TRBV7-2 and TRBJ2-7, is GAGVSQSPSNKVTEKGKDVELRCDPISGHTALYWYRQSLGQGLEFLIYFQGNSAPDKSGLPSDRFSAERTGGSVSTLTIQRTQQEDSAVYLCASSLGVGEQYFGPGTRLTVT.

Details on this clonotype: A read error may explain this, as a much larger clone is one base away. CDR3 in amino acids: CASSLQPDECGYTF. In nucleotides, the CDR3 is TGTGCCAGCAGTCTCCAACCTGACGAGTGTGGCTACACCTTC. The V and J genes are TRBV28 and TRBJ1-2, with D hard to call. Trimming removed 5 bases from V and 7 bases from J, with 17 bases in between. Germline V gene lookup returns CDR1 MDHEN and CDR2 SYDVKM. This CDR3 is 14 amino acids long.